A single sample gave rise to the 4 T cell receptor beta chains below, sequenced in a study of shared clonotypes between healthy human individuals. The naive CD8 subset, CD45RO-negative cells positively selected for CCR7, excluded terminally differentiated effector memory CD45RA+ cells. Only in-frame clones appear in the TCRdb table, and some are missing; sequencing was by immunoSEQ multiplex PCR. The table records some 2 million clones, over 85% of them present only once. The sample comprised naive CD8+ T cells sorted from blood. The receptors derive from a man aged 18 to 30 in good health.

V and J are TRBV19 and TRBJ1-5; D may be TRBD1 (6 bases). The germline V and J ends were trimmed by 10 bases and 2 bases, with 18 bases remaining between them. The CDR3 has 15 amino acids. Germline lookup yields CDR1 LNHDA and CDR2 SQIVND (reference sequence). As DNA, the CDR3 is TGTGCCACCAAGGGAACAGGGTCGGGCAATCAGCCCCAGCATTTT. The encoded protein is CATKGTGSGNQPQHF.

The V and J genes are TRBV6-1 and TRBJ2-7; the D is unclear. The CDR3 has 10 amino acids. Germline V lookup: CDR1 MNHNS, CDR2 SASEGT. Deletions cut 8 bases from V and 4 bases from J, with 6 bases between. CDR3 sequence reads: CASGPYEQYF. For the CDR3, the DNA is TGTGCCAGCGGCCCGTACGAGCAGTACTTC.

The V gene is TRBV6-1, the J gene TRBJ2-2; tentative D call: TRBD1 (5 bases). The CDR3 loop spans 14 amino acids. Trimming removed 6 bases from V and 4 bases from J, with 12 bases in between. In germline, CDR1 is MNHNS, CDR2 SASEGT. The CDR3 bases are TGTGCCAGCAGCAAGGGGTCGGCCACCGGGGAGCTGTTTTTT. As protein: CASSKGSATGELFF.

The chain recombines TRBV6-5 with TRBJ1-4, with D unclear. The V end was cut by 0 bases, the J end by 8 bases, with 16 bases between. This CDR3 is 16 amino acids long. CDR1 and CDR2 from the germline V gene are MNHEY and SVGAGI. In DNA form, the CDR3 reads TGTGCCAGCAGTTACTCGTCCGGGGAATTGTGGGAAAAACTGTTTTTT. Its translation: CASSYSSGELWEKLFF.